This paragraph covers one T cell receptor beta chain sequence. The data were obtained in a study of blood T cell repertoires in COVID-19. Sequenced by immunoSEQ multiplex PCR; TCRdb stores in-frame clones only, minus some. The sample yields about 200,000 clones, roughly 76% seen once. The sequence derives from a human donor in a cohort sampled during active COVID-19. The sequencing sample was made of peripheral blood.

CDR3 amino acids: CASSFGGRAAGNTIYF. The CDR3 DNA reads as TGTGCCAGCAGCTTCGGCGGCAGGGCGGCTGGAAACACCATATATTTT. This chain connects TRBV7-6 to TRBJ1-3, with D possibly matching TRBD1 (5 bases). Per the germline V gene, CDR1 is SGHVS and CDR2 is FNYEAQ. Trimming took off 3 bases at V and 2 bases at J, with 14 bases between the two ends. This CDR3 region has 16 residues.